The T cell receptor (beta chain) under discussion was sequenced for a study of blood T cells in healthy people across ages. Study findings and constraints: In the absence of known donor CMV status, changes in expanded clonotypes were possibly confounded.

Germline V CDR1 and CDR2: DFQATT, SNEGSKA (reference sequence). CDR3 size: 11 residues. As for this clonotype: Its specificity is unknown.

There were healthy Caucasian individuals from Russia, aged about 6 to 100, serving as donors. Samples had at least 7 million PBMCs isolated from them. With a J-beta primer mix and a sample-barcoded 5' primer, a second PCR ran roughly 7 to 11 cycles. One entry per CDR3 protein results from TCRdb running MiXCR on the 5' RACE reads. The repertoire consists of hundreds of thousands of distinct CDR3 sequences, with roughly 50% occurring once and the leading ten covering over 35%. The receptor was derived from a man in his 60s in good health. This chain uses TRBV20-1 with TRBJ2-7; D gene uncertain. Gene TRBJ2-5 matches the end of the DNA better, so the J call may be wrong. The sequenced sample was blood. The CDR3 coding sequence is TGCAGTGCTAGGGTGAAAGAGACCCAGTACTTC. Amino acid sequence: CSARVKETQYF.